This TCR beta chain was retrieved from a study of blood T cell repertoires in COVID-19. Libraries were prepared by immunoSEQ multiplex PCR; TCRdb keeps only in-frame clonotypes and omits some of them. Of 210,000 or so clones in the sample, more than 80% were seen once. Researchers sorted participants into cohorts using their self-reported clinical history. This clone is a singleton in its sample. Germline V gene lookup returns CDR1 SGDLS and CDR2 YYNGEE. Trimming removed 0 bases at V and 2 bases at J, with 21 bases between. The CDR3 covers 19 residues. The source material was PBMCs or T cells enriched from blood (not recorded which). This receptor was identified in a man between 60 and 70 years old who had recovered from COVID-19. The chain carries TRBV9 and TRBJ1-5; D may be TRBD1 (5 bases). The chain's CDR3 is CASSVENLRWGLRNQPQHF. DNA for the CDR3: TGTGCCAGCAGCGTAGAGAATTTGCGGTGGGGACTTCGCAATCAGCCCCAGCATTTT.